The clone carrying this TCR beta chain occurred a few times. Given a much more abundant clone one base away, this may be a read error. Each CDR3 protein gets one entry after TCRdb re-called the RT-PCR reads with MiXCR. In the table there are about 180,000 distinct CDR3 sequences, 9.2% of which are singletons. This sample is drawn from a study of response to subunit inactivated influenza vaccine. Per germline, CDR1 MNHEY and CDR2 SVGEGT. The CDR3 loop spans 10 amino acids. Trimming took 6 bases from V and 1 from J, leaving 0 bases between them. The receptor's source is a man aged 50 to 59 who received an inactivated influenza vaccine. V gene TRBV6-2 or TRBV6-3 combines with J gene TRBJ1-1; D remains ambiguous. The specimen was non-naive T cells sorted from PBMCs, collected on the day of vaccination. The CDR3 bases are TGTGCCAGCAGGAACACTGAAGCTTTCTTT. Translation: CASRNTEAFF.